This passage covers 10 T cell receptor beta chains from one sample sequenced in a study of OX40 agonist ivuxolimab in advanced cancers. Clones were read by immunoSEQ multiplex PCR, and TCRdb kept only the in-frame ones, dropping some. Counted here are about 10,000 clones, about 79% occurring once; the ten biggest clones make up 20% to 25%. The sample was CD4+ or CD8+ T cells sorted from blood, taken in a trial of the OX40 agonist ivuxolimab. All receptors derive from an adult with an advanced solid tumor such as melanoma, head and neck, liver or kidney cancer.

This CDR3 reads CASSLGTGRGEQYF. The CDR3 DNA is TGTGCCAGCAGTCTCGGGACAGGCCGTGGCGAGCAGTACTTC. The V call is TRBV28, the J call TRBJ2-7; 8 nucleotides match TRBD1. The length of the CDR3 is 14 residues. CDR1 is MDHEN and CDR2 is SYDVKM in the germline V gene. V was pared by 5 bases and J by 6 bases, with 9 bases of the junction left unmatched.

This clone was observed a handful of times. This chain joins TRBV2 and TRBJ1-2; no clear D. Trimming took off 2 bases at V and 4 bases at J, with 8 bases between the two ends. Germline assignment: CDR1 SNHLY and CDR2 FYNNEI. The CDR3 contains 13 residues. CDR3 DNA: TGTGCCAGCAGTGAAAGGACCGGCTATGGCTACACCTTC. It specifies CASSERTGYGYTF. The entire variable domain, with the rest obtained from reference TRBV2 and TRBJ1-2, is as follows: EPEVTQTPSHQVTQMGQEVILRCVPISNHLYFYWYRQILGQKVEFLVSFYNNEISEKSEIFDDQFSVERPDGSNFTLKIRSTKLEDSAMYFCASSERTGYGYTFGSGTRLTVV.

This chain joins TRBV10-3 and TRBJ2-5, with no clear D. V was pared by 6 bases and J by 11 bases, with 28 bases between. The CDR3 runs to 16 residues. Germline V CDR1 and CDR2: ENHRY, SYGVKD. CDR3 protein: CAIRADGSLPSEEQYF. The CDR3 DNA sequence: TGTGCCATCAGGGCGGACGGAAGTCTCCCATCGGAAGAGCAGTACTTC.

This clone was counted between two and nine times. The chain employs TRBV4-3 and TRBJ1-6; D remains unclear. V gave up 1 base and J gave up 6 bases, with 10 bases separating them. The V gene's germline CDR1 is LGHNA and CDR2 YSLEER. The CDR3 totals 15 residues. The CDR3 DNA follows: TGCGCCAGCAGCCAAGTGGCGACAAGTAATTCACCCCTCCACTTT. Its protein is CASSQVATSNSPLHF.

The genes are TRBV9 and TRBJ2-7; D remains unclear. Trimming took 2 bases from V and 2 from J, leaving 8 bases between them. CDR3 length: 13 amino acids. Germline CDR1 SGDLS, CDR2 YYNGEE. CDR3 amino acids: CASSVPVPYEQYF. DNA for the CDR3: TGTGCCAGCAGCGTTCCGGTTCCCTACGAGCAGTACTTC. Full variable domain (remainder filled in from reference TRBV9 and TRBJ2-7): DSGVTQTPKHLITATGQRVTLRCSPRSGDLSVYWYQQSLDQGLQFLIQYYNGEERAKGNILERFSAQQFPDLHSELNLSSLELGDSALYFCASSVPVPYEQYFGPGTRLTVT.

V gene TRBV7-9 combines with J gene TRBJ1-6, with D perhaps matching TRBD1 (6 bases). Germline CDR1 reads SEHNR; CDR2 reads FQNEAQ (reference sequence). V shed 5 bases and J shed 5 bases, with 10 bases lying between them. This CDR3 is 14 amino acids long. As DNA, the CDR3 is TGTGCCAGCAGCCAAAGACAGGATAATTCACCCCTCCACTTT. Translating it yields CASSQRQDNSPLHF. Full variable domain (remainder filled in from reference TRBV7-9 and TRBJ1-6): DTGVSQNPRHKITKRGQNVTFRCDPISEHNRLYWYRQTLGQGPEFLTYFQNEAQLEKSRLLSDRFSAERPKGSFSTLEIQRTEQGDSAMYLCASSQRQDNSPLHFGNGTRLTVT.

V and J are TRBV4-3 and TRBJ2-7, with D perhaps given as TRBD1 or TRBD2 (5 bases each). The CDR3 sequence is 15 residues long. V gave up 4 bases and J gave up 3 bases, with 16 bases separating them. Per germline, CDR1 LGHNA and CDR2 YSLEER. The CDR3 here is CASSRKLEGFYEQYF. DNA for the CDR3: TGCGCCAGCAGCCGGAAACTTGAGGGGTTCTACGAGCAGTACTTC.

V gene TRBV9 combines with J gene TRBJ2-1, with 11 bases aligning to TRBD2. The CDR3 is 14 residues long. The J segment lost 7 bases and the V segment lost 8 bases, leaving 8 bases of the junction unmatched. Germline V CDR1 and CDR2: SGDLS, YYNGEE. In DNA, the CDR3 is TGTGCCAGTACGACTAGCGGGGATCAGAATGAGCAGTTCTTC. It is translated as CASTTSGDQNEQFF.

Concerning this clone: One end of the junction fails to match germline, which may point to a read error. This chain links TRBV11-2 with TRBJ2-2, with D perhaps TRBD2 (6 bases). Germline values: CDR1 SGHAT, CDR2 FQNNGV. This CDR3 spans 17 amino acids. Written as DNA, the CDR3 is TGCGCCAGCAGCCCGAGGTGGGCGGGGCACTCTACCGGGGAGCTGTTTTTT. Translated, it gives CASSPRWAGHSTGELFF.

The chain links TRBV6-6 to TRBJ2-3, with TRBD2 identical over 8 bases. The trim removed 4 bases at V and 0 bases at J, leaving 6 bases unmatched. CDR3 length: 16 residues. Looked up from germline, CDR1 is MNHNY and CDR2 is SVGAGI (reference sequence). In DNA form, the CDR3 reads TGTGCCAGCAGTTTCCTCGGGGGGGGTAGCACAGATACGCAGTATTTT. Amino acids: CASSFLGGGSTDTQYF.